This T cell receptor beta chain came from a study of blood T cell repertoires in COVID-19. At the level of the study: Collection of acute and convalescent COVID-19 samples took place in the United States, Italy and Spain. Sources were T cells, B-cell-depleted T cells, or PBMCs; the material itself was cDNA or gDNA.

In its sample, this clone was seen a few times. Original processing methods: Amplified reference gene primers provided the basis for estimating nucleated cell counts. TCRdb's copy holds only in-frame clones and misses some; the assay was immunoSEQ multiplex PCR. V, J and clone size were drawn from that table, and D and trimming were deduced from the DNA. The sample has roughly 200,000 clones, more than 65% seen once; the top ten hold approximately 4.8%. Sequencing was performed on peripheral blood. This clonotype was sampled from a middle-aged man with active or convalescent COVID-19.

CDR3 protein: CSVGGQNTEAFF. CDR3 bases: TGCAGCGTTGGGGGACAGAACACTGAAGCTTTCTTT. The V gene is TRBV29-1, the J gene TRBJ1-1, with TRBD1 as a possible D gene (6 bases). Trimming stripped 4 bases from V and 1 base from J, with 7 bases between. The germline V gene has CDR1 SQVTM and CDR2 ANQGSEA. The CDR3 is 12 residues long.